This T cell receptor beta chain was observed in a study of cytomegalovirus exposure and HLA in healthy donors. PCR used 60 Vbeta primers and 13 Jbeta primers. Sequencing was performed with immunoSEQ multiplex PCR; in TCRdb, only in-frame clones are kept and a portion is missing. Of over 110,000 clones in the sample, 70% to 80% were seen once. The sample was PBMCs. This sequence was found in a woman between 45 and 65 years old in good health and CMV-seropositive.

For the CDR3, the DNA is TGTGCCAGCAGTAGGGGACAGAGCCAAGAGACCCAGTACTTC. Its protein is CASSRGQSQETQYF. The chain couples TRBV28 to TRBJ2-5, with 7 bases aligning to TRBD1. CDR1 MDHEN and CDR2 SYDVKM come from the germline V gene. Trimming took 5 bases from V and 1 from J; bases not matched to a gene: 4. This CDR3 is built from 14 residues.